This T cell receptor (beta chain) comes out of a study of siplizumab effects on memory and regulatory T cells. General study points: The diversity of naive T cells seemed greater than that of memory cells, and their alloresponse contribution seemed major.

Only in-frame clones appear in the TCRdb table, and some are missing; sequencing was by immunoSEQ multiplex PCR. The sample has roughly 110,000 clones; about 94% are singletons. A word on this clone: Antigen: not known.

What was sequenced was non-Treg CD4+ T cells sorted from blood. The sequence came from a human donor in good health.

The CDR3 loop is CASRSSVEQFF. As DNA, the CDR3 is TGTGCCAGCAGGTCTAGCGTCGAGCAGTTCTTC. The genes are TRBV2 and TRBJ2-1; TRBD2 is a possible D gene (6 bases). Deletions cut 6 bases from V and 10 bases from J, with 10 bases between. CDR3 length: 11 amino acids. From germline, CDR1 is SNHLY and CDR2 FYNNEI.